This entry lists 22 T cell receptor beta chains sequenced from one sample in a study of T cells in Graves' hyperthyroidism and ophthalmopathy. Amplified regions were TCR beta CDR3 sequences from RNA transcripts. Initially, a first-round RT-PCR of the TCR CDR3 employed the HTBI primer set. From the multiplex PCR reads, TCRdb called clonotypes with MiXCR, one entry per CDR3 protein. The table shows about 400,000 distinct CDR3 sequences, with around 15% occurring only once. Sequencing was performed on blood. These receptors originate from a young woman with Graves' hyperthyroidism.

This clonotype was seen only a few times. This chain uses TRBV7-2 with TRBJ2-3, with 9 nucleotides matching TRBD1. The V gene's germline CDR1 is SGHTA and CDR2 FQGNSA. The CDR3 covers 18 residues. With V trimmed by 5 bases and J by 3 bases, 15 bases remained unmatched. In nucleotides, the CDR3 is TGTGCCAGCAGCGTAAACATCCGGGACAGGGTGTTGACAGATACGCAGTATTTT. This sequence encodes CASSVNIRDRVLTDTQYF.

In its sample, this clonotype was seen a few times. A much larger clone differs from this one at a single base, so this may be a read error. The rearrangement links TRBV10-3 to TRBJ1-3, with D perhaps matching TRBD1 (6 bases). This CDR3 is built from 14 residues. Germline CDR1 and CDR2: ENHRY and SYGVKD. The CDR3 region has the DNA TGTGCCATCAGGGAGACAGGCTCTGGAAACACCATACATTTT. Translating gives CAIRETGSGNTIHF.

This clonotype was picked up many times. The chain recombines TRBV28 with TRBJ2-1, with D perhaps matching TRBD2 (6 bases). The V end was cut by 7 bases, the J end by 3 bases, with 10 bases between. The CDR3 loop spans 13 amino acids. Germline values: CDR1 MDHEN, CDR2 SYDVKM. The CDR3 spells CASISSDYNEQFF. The CDR3 DNA is TGTGCCAGCATTTCTAGCGACTACAATGAGCAGTTCTTC. Together with reference TRBV28 and TRBJ2-1, the CDR3 gives the full variable domain: DVKVTQSSRYLVKRTGEKVFLECVQDMDHENMFWYRQDPGLGLRLIYFSYDVKMKEKGDIPEGYSVSREKKERFSLILESASTNQTSMYLCASISSDYNEQFFGPGTRLTVL.

This clonotype was seen repeatedly, ten times or more. The chain recombines TRBV5-1 with TRBJ2-3, with TRBD2 matching 8 bases. Trimming at V came to 4 bases and at J to 6 bases, leaving 16 bases not matched to a gene. Germline CDR1 reads SGHRS; CDR2 reads YFSETQ. This CDR3 contains 17 residues. CDR3 in DNA: TGCGCCAGCAGCCCCAACCAAGGGACTAGGGCTGGGGATACGCAGTATTTT. This sequence encodes CASSPNQGTRAGDTQYF.

The chain combines TRBV7-9 with TRBJ2-3, with 9 positions matching TRBD2. Germline V gives CDR1 SEHNR, CDR2 FQNEAQ (reference sequence). With V trimmed by 1 base and J by 4 bases, 6 bases remained unmatched. The CDR3 has 16 amino acids. CDR3 region: CASSLEEAGGSDTQYF. In DNA form, the CDR3 reads TGTGCCAGCAGCTTAGAGGAGGCGGGAGGGTCAGATACGCAGTATTTT.

This clonotype was observed many times. The rearrangement links TRBV4-3 to TRBJ2-5, with D perhaps TRBD2 (5 bases). This CDR3 region has 13 residues. Germline V gene data show CDR1 as LGHNA and CDR2 as YSLEER. Between the trimmed V and J ends, which lost 1 base and 4 bases, there was a span of 7 bases. CDR3 protein: CASSQVLGETQYF. In DNA, the CDR3 is TGCGCCAGCAGCCAAGTACTAGGAGAGACCCAGTACTTC.

This clonotype was detected ten times or more. The V call is TRBV30, the J call TRBJ1-1; the D gene is possibly TRBD1 (5 bases). The V and J ends lost 3 bases and 3 bases respectively, with 8 bases between them. There are 12 residues in the CDR3. CDR1 is GTSNPN and CDR2 is SVGIG in the germline V gene (reference sequence). CDR3 sequence reads: CAWRRGDTEAFF. CDR3 DNA sequence: TGTGCCTGGAGGAGAGGGGACACTGAAGCTTTCTTT. Together with reference TRBV30 and TRBJ1-1, the CDR3 gives the full variable domain: SQTIHQWPATLVQPVGSPLSLECTVEGTSNPNLYWYRQAAGRGLQLLFYSVGIGQISSEVPQNLSASRPQDRQFILSSKKLLLSDSGFYLCAWRRGDTEAFFGQGTRLTVV.

The chain links TRBV7-9 to TRBJ2-3, with unresolved D. The CDR3 has 15 amino acids. Germline lookup yields CDR1 SEHNR and CDR2 FQNEAQ (reference sequence). Between the trimmed V and J ends, which lost 5 bases and 2 bases, there was a span of 14 bases. The CDR3 sequence is CASSAKARVTDTQYF. CDR3 sequence (DNA): TGTGCCAGCAGCGCCAAGGCTCGAGTCACAGATACGCAGTATTTT.

This clonotype has at least ten counts. The gene calls are TRBV10-3 and TRBJ2-1, with 7 nucleotides matching TRBD2. V dropped 0 bases and J dropped 5; count of bases not matched to a gene: 10. The CDR3 runs 17 residues. Per germline, CDR1 ENHRY and CDR2 SYGVKD. The CDR3 loop is CAISESTGIGTNNEQFF. In nucleotides, the CDR3 is TGTGCCATCAGTGAGTCGACGGGTATCGGGACTAACAATGAGCAGTTCTTC.

This clonotype has at least ten counts. In DNA, the CDR3 is TGTGCCAGCAGTTTATGGGCCGGGGATGGTCAAGAGACCCAGTACTTC. Its protein is CASSLWAGDGQETQYF. The chain joins TRBV27 to TRBJ2-5; D might be TRBD2 (5 bases). The germline CDR1 and CDR2 sequences are MNHEY and SMNVEV (reference sequence). Trimming took 1 base from V and 2 from J, leaving 14 bases between them. The CDR3 runs to 16 residues.

This clonotype was counted at least ten times. The V gene is TRBV7-9, the J gene TRBJ2-3, with D perhaps given as TRBD1 or TRBD2 (5 bases each). CDR1 SEHNR and CDR2 FQNEAQ come from the germline V gene (reference sequence). The CDR3 spans 17 residues. Deletions cut 5 bases from V and 4 bases from J, with 22 bases between. CDR3 bases: TGTGCCAGCAGCGCCCGGGGCAGAGCAACCCTCTCAGATACGCAGTATTTT. Protein sequence: CASSARGRATLSDTQYF.

This clonotype has a handful of counts. This chain links TRBV9 with TRBJ2-3; D tentatively reads TRBD1 or TRBD2 (5 bases each). The CDR3 is 14 residues long. CDR1 is SGDLS and CDR2 is YYNGEE in the germline V gene. V was cut by 3 bases and J by 7 bases, with 15 bases left in between. The CDR3 region is CASSAAGRLNTQYF. The CDR3 nucleotides read TGTGCCAGCAGCGCCGCAGGGAGATTGAATACGCAGTATTTT.

This clonotype occurred many times. The chain employs TRBV6-6 and TRBJ2-7, with D perhaps matching TRBD1 (5 bases). Germline values: CDR1 MNHNY, CDR2 SVGAGI (reference sequence). Trimming cost V 2 bases and J 3 bases, with 17 bases left between them. This CDR3 is 16 amino acids long. The CDR3 DNA reads TGTGCCAGCAGTTACCGGATTTTCGACAGAGTCTACGAGCAGTACTTC. This sequence encodes CASSYRIFDRVYEQYF.

This clonotype came up many times. The V gene is TRBV28, the J gene TRBJ1-5; D is possibly TRBD1 (6 bases). Trimming shortened V by 5 bases and J by 0 bases, and 11 bases separated the two germline ends. Germline values: CDR1 MDHEN, CDR2 SYDVKM. This CDR3 has 15 residues. The chain's CDR3 is CASSPPGHSNQPQHF. The CDR3 DNA reads TGTGCCAGCAGTCCGCCGGGACATAGCAATCAGCCCCAGCATTTT.

This clonotype was seen many times. The chain joins TRBV7-9 to TRBJ2-5; TRBD2 agrees at 9 bases. This CDR3 spans 15 amino acids. Trimming took 5 bases from V and 4 from J; bases not matched to a gene: 8. The germline CDR1 and CDR2 sequences are SEHNR and FQNEAQ (reference sequence). CDR3 loop: CASSPLAGAAETQYF. As DNA, the CDR3 is TGTGCCAGCAGCCCCTTAGCGGGAGCTGCAGAGACCCAGTACTTC.

This clonotype was observed many times. The chain has TRBV6-9 and TRBJ1-4; D not resolved. V was pared by 8 bases and J by 0 bases, with 19 bases between. The CDR3 contains 17 residues. The germline gives CDR1 MNHGY, CDR2 SVAAGI. The CDR3 DNA reads as TGTGCCAGCCTCACTTTTGACCGGCAGGCAACTAATGAAAAACTGTTTTTT. Its protein is CASLTFDRQATNEKLFF.

This clonotype was observed at least ten times. The chain uses TRBV20-1 and TRBJ2-7; 13 bases align to TRBD2. The CDR3 extends over 14 amino acids. The germline CDR1 and CDR2 sequences are DFQATT and SNEGSKA (reference sequence). V lost 5 bases to trimming and J lost 7 bases; unmatched junction nucleotides: 8. CDR3: CSAYGLAGDREQYF. As DNA, the CDR3 is TGCAGTGCTTATGGACTAGCGGGAGATAGAGAGCAGTACTTC.

This CDR3 is CASRPGSSTGELFF. Written as DNA, the CDR3 is TGTGCCAGCAGGCCGGGAAGCTCCACCGGGGAGCTGTTTTTT. The rearrangement joins TRBV3-1 to TRBJ2-2; D is perhaps TRBD2 (5 bases). CDR3 length: 14 residues. Germline CDR1 reads LGHDT; CDR2 reads YNNKEL (reference sequence). V shed 6 bases and J shed 4 bases, with 12 bases lying between them.

The CDR3: CASSYSTEIEKLFF. CDR3 bases: TGTGCCAGCAGTTACTCGACGGAGATTGAAAAACTGTTTTTT. The chain has TRBV6-5 and TRBJ1-4; D unresolved. V gave up 0 bases and J gave up 7 bases, with 9 bases separating them. The CDR3 contains 14 residues. Germline assignment: CDR1 MNHEY and CDR2 SVGAGI.

A few counts support this clonotype. The rearrangement links TRBV15 to TRBJ1-1, with D possibly matching TRBD1 (5 bases). The CDR3 length is 13 residues. Trimming removed 2 bases at V and 6 bases at J, with 10 bases between. From germline, CDR1 is LNHNV and CDR2 YYDKDF (reference sequence). The DNA for the CDR3 is TGTGCCACCAGCAGATACCGGACATCTGAAGCTTTCTTT. Translated: CATSRYRTSEAFF.

The sample holds a few counts of this clonotype. This sequence joins TRBV6-1 and TRBJ1-1; weak D call: TRBD1 (6 bases). From germline, CDR1 is MNHNS and CDR2 SASEGT. Trimming removed 5 bases from V and 11 bases from J, with 21 bases in between. The CDR3 runs 14 residues. DNA of the CDR3: TGTGCCAGCAGTATGACAGGCCTCTCCCCTGGGGCTTTCTTT. Translation gives CASSMTGLSPGAFF.

This clonotype has ten or more counts. The J gene is TRBJ2-1, the V gene TRBV5-6; the D gene is possibly TRBD1 (6 bases). This CDR3 region has 16 residues. The germline V and J ends were trimmed by 4 bases and 4 bases, with 18 bases remaining between them. The germline V gene has CDR1 SGHDT and CDR2 YYEEEE. This CDR3 is CASSILLGQVYNEQFF. The CDR3 nucleotides read TGTGCCAGCAGCATACTTCTGGGACAAGTATACAATGAGCAGTTCTTC.